The 18 T cell receptor beta chains listed next were all sequenced from one sample in a study of blood T cells in healthy people across ages. The second PCR ran about 6 to 12 cycles with a sample-barcoded 5' primer and J-beta primers. TCRdb ran MiXCR on the 5' RACE reads and lists one entry per CDR3 protein. The sample holds about 970,000 distinct CDR3 sequences, roughly 47% seen once. The specimen sequenced was blood. All receptors derive from an older woman in good health.

V and J are TRBV13 and TRBJ1-4, with 8 bases fitting TRBD1. The CDR3 loop spans 15 amino acids. Germline values: CDR1 PRHDT, CDR2 FYEKMQ (reference sequence). Trimming at V came to 5 bases and at J to 7 bases, leaving 9 bases not matched to a gene. The CDR3 DNA sequence: TGTGCCAGCAGCCTCAGACAGGGGAAGGGTGAAAAACTGTTTTTT. It specifies CASSLRQGKGEKLFF.

This clonotype was seen a few times. V and J are TRBV9 and TRBJ2-3; 7 bases align to TRBD1. Germline V gives CDR1 SGDLS, CDR2 YYNGEE. V lost 9 bases and J lost 3; bases outside the gene matches: 10. CDR3 length: 14 residues. As DNA, the CDR3 is TGTGCCATCACCAAGAGACAGGGAACAGATACGCAGTATTTT. Translation gives CAITKRQGTDTQYF.

V and J are TRBV15 and TRBJ1-2; D is undetermined. The CDR3 has 14 amino acids. Germline loops: CDR1 LNHNV, CDR2 YYDKDF (reference sequence). V lost 0 bases to trimming and J lost 7 bases, with 12 bases between them. CDR3 in amino acids: CATSREGRPAGYTF. CDR3 bases: TGTGCCACCAGCAGAGAAGGTCGGCCGGCTGGCTACACCTTC. The full variable domain, in which reference TRBV15 and TRBJ1-2 provide the parts outside the CDR3, is DAMVIQNPRYQVTQFGKPVTLSCSQTLNHNVMYWYQQKSSQAPKLLFHYYDKDFNNEADTPDNFQSRRPNTSFCFLDIRSPGLGDTAMYLCATSREGRPAGYTFGSGTRLTVV.

V gene TRBV12-3 or TRBV12-4 combines with J gene TRBJ2-3; D is perhaps TRBD2 (5 bases). Trimming pared 7 bases from V and 7 bases from J, leaving 9 bases between. The CDR3 contains 11 residues. The CDR3 region has the DNA TGTGCCAGCACCCGCGGGTATACGCAGTATTTT. The encoded protein is CASTRGYTQYF.

The V and J genes are TRBV2 and TRBJ2-1; 9 bases align to TRBD2. Germline V gene lookup returns CDR1 SNHLY and CDR2 FYNNEI. CDR3 length: 16 residues. Trimming took 10 bases from V and 6 from J; bases not matched to a gene: 16. CDR3 bases: TGTGCCATCCCCGGCGCTAGCGGGGAGAACCTCAATGAGCAGTTCTTC. Translating it yields CAIPGASGENLNEQFF.

This chain connects TRBV28 to TRBJ2-7, with 7 bases that match TRBD1. The CDR3 has 15 residues. CDR1 and CDR2 (germline): MDHEN, SYDVKM. The junction had 7 bases not matched to a gene; V was cut back by 2 bases and J by 3 bases. CDR3 protein: CASSLQRQGGYEQYF. CDR3 bases: TGTGCCAGCAGTTTACAGAGACAGGGCGGCTACGAGCAGTACTTC.

The CDR3 spells CASTQEGGVRGANVLTF. The CDR3 DNA follows: TGTGCCAGCACCCAGGAGGGTGGGGTTCGCGGGGCCAACGTCCTGACTTTC. The V call is TRBV19, the J call TRBJ2-6; possibly TRBD2 for D (6 bases). Trimming stripped 9 bases from V and 4 bases from J, with 22 bases between. This CDR3 has 17 amino acids. CDR1 is LNHDA and CDR2 is SQIVND in the germline V gene (reference sequence).

The chain employs TRBV15 and TRBJ2-7; either TRBD1 or TRBD2 may fit D (5 bases each). Trimming left V 2 bases short and J 2 bases short, with 22 bases between. CDR1 is LNHNV, CDR2 YYDKDF, per germline (reference sequence). The CDR3 covers 18 residues. The CDR3: CATSRLRTLDTTTYEQYF. The CDR3 DNA reads TGTGCCACCAGCAGACTCCGGACTCTGGACACAACAACCTACGAGCAGTACTTC.

The chain uses TRBV7-3 and TRBJ2-3; D might be TRBD1 (6 bases). The CDR3 totals 15 residues. V was shortened by 3 bases and J by 4 bases, with 14 bases between the two germline ends. Germline CDR1 and CDR2: SGHTA and FQGTGA. The CDR3 sequence: CASSLGQGYADTQYF. CDR3 nucleotides: TGTGCCAGCAGCTTGGGCCAGGGGTACGCAGATACGCAGTATTTT. The complete variable domain, with remaining parts taken from reference TRBV7-3 and TRBJ2-3, reads GAGVSQTPSNKVTEKGKYVELRCDPISGHTALYWYRQSLGQGPEFLIYFQGTGAADDSGLPNDRFFAVRPEGSVSTLKIQRTERGDSAVYLCASSLGQGYADTQYFGPGTRLTVL.

The chain carries TRBV18 and TRBJ2-6, with 7 bases that match TRBD1. The V and J ends lost 3 bases and 0 bases, in that order; junction bases with no gene match: 5. CDR1 and CDR2 (germline): KGHSH, LQKENI. The CDR3 covers 17 residues. CDR3 coding DNA: TGTGCCAGCTCACCTAGCGACAGGGTCTCTGGGGCCAACGTCCTGACTTTC. Translation: CASSPSDRVSGANVLTF.

The chain is built from TRBV24-1 and TRBJ2-3; D is uncertain. CDR3 length: 11 amino acids. Trimming removed 5 bases at V and 12 bases at J, with 11 bases between. Germline assignment: CDR1 KGHDR and CDR2 SFDVKD. The CDR3 spells CATSVSDVQYF. The CDR3 DNA sequence: TGTGCCACCAGTGTATCGGACGTTCAGTATTTT.

The rearrangement links TRBV5-1 to TRBJ1-2, with unresolved D. The germline V and J ends were trimmed by 1 base and 2 bases, with 12 bases remaining between them. The CDR3 spans 15 residues. Germline assignment: CDR1 SGHRS and CDR2 YFSETQ. CDR3 nucleotides: TGCGCCAGCAGCTTGAAGGTTGCGGGGAACTATGGCTACACCTTC. Translating it yields CASSLKVAGNYGYTF.

This chain connects TRBV20-1 to TRBJ2-2; 9 bases line up with TRBD1. V shed 7 bases and J 7 bases; nucleotides not matched to a gene: 10. Germline V lookup: CDR1 DFQATT, CDR2 SNEGSKA (reference sequence). The CDR3 is 14 amino acids. The CDR3 reads CSGTGQGPIGELFF. For the CDR3, the DNA is TGCAGTGGGACTGGACAGGGGCCCATCGGGGAGCTGTTTTTT.

The chain couples TRBV7-3 to TRBJ2-3; D gene unclear. The germline gives CDR1 SGHTA, CDR2 FQGTGA. V was clipped by 3 bases and J by 4 bases, with 11 bases between them. This CDR3 has 14 amino acids. CDR3 residues: CASSFRRAADTQYF. CDR3 DNA sequence: TGTGCCAGCAGCTTCAGAAGGGCTGCAGATACGCAGTATTTT.

The rearrangement uses TRBV6-1 and TRBJ2-7, with D perhaps matching TRBD2 (9 bases). The CDR3 consists of 20 residues. Germline V gene sequence: CDR1 MNHNS, CDR2 SASEGT. V lost 6 bases and J lost 4, with 34 bases in between. The CDR3 spells CASRLDRALNSGGTGYEQYF. The DNA of the CDR3 is TGTGCCAGCAGGCTGGACAGGGCTCTCAATAGCGGGGGAACAGGATACGAGCAGTACTTC.

V and J are TRBV9 and TRBJ2-2; tentatively, D is TRBD1 or TRBD2 (6 bases each). The V gene's germline CDR1 is SGDLS and CDR2 YYNGEE. The CDR3 spans 16 residues. V was cut by 3 bases and J by 6 bases, with 18 bases left in between. Written as DNA, the CDR3 is TGTGCCAGCAGCGCAAGGGGGGACCTCCAGGCCGGGGAGCTGTTTTTT. Protein sequence: CASSARGDLQAGELFF.

This rearrangement joins TRBV29-1 to TRBJ2-7, with 8 bases that match TRBD2. Trimming cost V 4 bases and J 2 bases; bases outside gene matches: 7. Germline CDR1 SQVTM, CDR2 ANQGSEA. The CDR3 contains 14 residues. CDR3 sequence: CSVAGRANPYEQYF. The CDR3 DNA reads as TGCAGCGTTGCCGGGAGGGCCAACCCCTACGAGCAGTACTTC.

The chain recombines TRBV4-1 with TRBJ2-4, with D possibly being TRBD1 (5 bases). V shed 0 bases and J shed 6 bases, with 15 bases lying between them. Germline CDR1 reads MGHRA; CDR2 reads YSYEKL. The CDR3 is 16 residues long. CDR3 coding DNA: TGCGCCAGCAGCCAAGATATACTACTTAGGGGAAACATTCAGTACTTC. It translates to CASSQDILLRGNIQYF.